A single sample gave rise to the 15 T cell receptor beta chains below, sequenced in a study of breast tumors, draining lymph nodes, adjacent tissues. Via MiXCR, TCRdb re-called the multiplex PCR reads, giving one row per CDR3 protein. The profile shows 50,000 to 65,000 distinct CDR3 sequences, roughly 39% of them singletons. Sequences were obtained from breast tumor tissue. All receptors derive from a female donor with breast cancer. Some clones in this sample may be carry-over from other donors' samples.

This clonotype has at least ten counts. This rearrangement joins TRBV5-8 to TRBJ2-7; weak D call: TRBD1 (6 bases). V lost 4 bases and J lost 5, with 10 bases in between. CDR3 length: 12 residues. Germline-derived CDR1 and CDR2 are SGHTS and YDEGEE. Written as DNA, the CDR3 is TGTGCCAGCAGCACGGGACAAAACGAGCAGTACTTC. It codes for CASSTGQNEQYF.

For this clonotype: This may be a read error: a much more frequent sequence differs by one nucleotide. The J gene is TRBJ2-1, the V gene TRBV6-6, with 8 bases identical to TRBD1. The junction had 12 bases not matched to a gene; V was cut back by 7 bases and J by 7 bases. This CDR3 region has 15 residues. CDR1 is MNHNY, CDR2 SVGAGI, per germline (reference sequence). This CDR3 is CASKPGGYSVNEQFF. CDR3 coding DNA: TGTGCCAGCAAGCCAGGGGGCTATTCCGTGAATGAGCAGTTCTTC.

This rearrangement joins TRBV12-3 or TRBV12-4 to TRBJ2-3; TRBD2 agrees at 9 bases. V lost 6 bases to trimming and J lost 7 bases; unmatched junction nucleotides: 5. The CDR3 loop spans 13 amino acids. CDR3 residues: CASRGLAGNTQYF. CDR3 bases: TGTGCCAGCAGAGGCCTAGCGGGGAATACGCAGTATTTT.

Details on this clonotype: This may stem from a read error, because a much larger clone lies one nucleotide away. Likely a read error: the CDR3 ends without its conserved phenylalanine or tryptophan. This chain uses TRBV6-2 or TRBV6-3 with TRBJ2-1, with 7 positions matching TRBD2. J lost 2 bases, V lost 6 bases, and 7 bases had no gene match. Germline CDR1 is MNHEY and CDR2 is SVGEGT. This CDR3 spans 15 amino acids. CDR3 in DNA: TGTGCCAGCAGCCCGAGCGGGACCACCTACAATGAGCAGTTCCTC. It codes for CASSPSGTTYNEQFL.

This clonotype was seen many times. This chain links TRBV7-2 with TRBJ1-3, with D hard to call. In germline, CDR1 is SGHTA, CDR2 FQGNSA. This CDR3 has 15 residues. V lost 2 bases, J lost 3 bases, and 11 bases lay in between. The CDR3 DNA is TGTGCCAGCAGCTTACGGGCGGCGGGTGGAAACACCATATATTTT. Residues: CASSLRAAGGNTIYF.

In nucleotides, the CDR3 is TGTGCCAGTAGTATCTTACCGGGCCAGCCCCAGCATTTT. Translated: CASSILPGQPQHF. The genes are TRBV19 and TRBJ1-5; no firm D call. The CDR3 is made up of 13 amino acids. Germline lookup yields CDR1 LNHDA and CDR2 SQIVND (reference sequence). V lost 3 bases to trimming and J lost 7 bases, with 10 bases between them.

This clonotype was detected many times. V and J are TRBV4-1 and TRBJ2-6; 9 nucleotides align to TRBD1. The CDR3 extends over 16 amino acids. The V and J ends lost 5 bases and 4 bases, in that order; junction bases with no gene match: 6. The germline CDR1 and CDR2 sequences are MGHRA and YSYEKL. The CDR3 DNA sequence: TGCGCCAGCAGCGCTAACAGGGGGCCCGGGGCCAACGTCCTGACTTTC. Protein: CASSANRGPGANVLTF.

This chain connects TRBV7-2 to TRBJ2-7; weak D call: TRBD2 (6 bases). Between the trimmed V and J ends, which lost 0 bases and 2 bases, there was a span of 14 bases. The CDR3 covers 16 residues. Germline assignment: CDR1 SGHTA and CDR2 FQGNSA. CDR3 nucleotides: TGTGCCAGCAGCTTAGCCCCCGGGACTGGAGCCTACGAGCAGTACTTC. It translates to CASSLAPGTGAYEQYF. Full variable domain (remainder filled in from reference TRBV7-2 and TRBJ2-7): GAGVSQSPSNKVTEKGKDVELRCDPISGHTALYWYRQSLGQGLEFLIYFQGNSAPDKSGLPSDRFSAERTGGSVSTLTIQRTQQEDSAVYLCASSLAPGTGAYEQYFGPGTRLTVT.

This clonotype appeared many times. This sequence joins TRBV5-1 and TRBJ2-2; D possibly corresponds to TRBD2 (6 bases). Germline CDR1 SGHRS, CDR2 YFSETQ. The germline V and J ends were trimmed by 3 bases and 7 bases, with 16 bases remaining between them. The CDR3 has 15 residues. The CDR3 bases are TGCGCCAGCAGCTCGGACGCGGGGACGATCGGGGAGCTGTTTTTT. It specifies CASSSDAGTIGELFF.

As to this clonotype: A read error may account for a junction end that differs from germline. This chain links TRBV9 with TRBJ2-7, with D unclear. The CDR3 length is 11 residues. CDR1 and CDR2 (germline): SGDLS, YYNGEE. CDR3 residues: CASSVIYEQCF. CDR3 sequence (DNA): TGCGCCAGCAGCGTAATCTACGAGCAGTGCTTC.

About this clonotype itself: The DNA is omitted, as the CDR3 cannot be located on it reliably, and the CDR3 follows TCRdb's listing. The chain employs TRBV7-3 and TRBJ2-3; the table's D gene call, TRBD2, was not cross checked with the DNA. The length of the CDR3 is 21 amino acids, counting both ends. CDR1 is SGHTA and CDR2 is FQGTGA in the germline V gene. The CDR3: CASSFYICSAFLATGTDTQYF.

This clonotype was counted a few times. The chain combines TRBV5-8 with TRBJ2-5; D call uncertain. The CDR3 has 11 amino acids. Germline V gene data show CDR1 as SGHTS and CDR2 as YDEGEE. Trimming took off 4 bases at V and 9 bases at J, with 10 bases between the two ends. CDR3 loop: CASSGLNAQYF. CDR3 coding DNA: TGTGCCAGCAGCGGATTAAACGCCCAGTACTTC.

V gene TRBV11-3 combines with J gene TRBJ2-1; TRBD2 agrees at 11 bases. This CDR3 is built from 15 residues. V gave up 0 bases and J gave up 6 bases; unmatched junction bases: 1. CDR1 SGHNT and CDR2 YENEEA come from the germline V gene. The DNA of the CDR3 is TGTGCCAGCAGCTTAGATAGCGGGAGGGCCAATGAGCAGTTCTTC. This gives the protein CASSLDSGRANEQFF.

In its sample, this clonotype was seen many times. The chain has TRBV6-5 and TRBJ2-3, with D possibly TRBD2 on 5 matching bases. The CDR3 has 15 residues. Germline lookup yields CDR1 MNHEY and CDR2 SVGAGI. The V and J ends lost 5 bases and 0 bases respectively, with 12 bases between them. The CDR3 reads CASSQKRSSTDTQYF. CDR3 in DNA: TGTGCCAGCAGTCAAAAGCGGTCGAGCACAGATACGCAGTATTTT.

To note about this clonotype: The junction differs from germline at one of its ends, possibly a read error. V usage is TRBV7-8 and J usage is TRBJ2-5; D might be TRBD2 (7 bases). From germline, CDR1 is SGHVS and CDR2 FQNEAQ. CDR3 length: 17 amino acids. CDR3 sequence reads: CAGSLGGVRRAGETQYF. CDR3 DNA sequence: TGTGCCGGCAGCTTAGGGGGGGTCAGGAGGGCCGGGGAGACCCAGTACTTC.